A selection of T cell receptor beta chains follows, all from one sample in a study of OX40 agonist ivuxolimab in advanced cancers. Generated by immunoSEQ multiplex PCR, the TCRdb table keeps only in-frame clones and is missing some. The sample shows over 9,500 clones, approximately 90% of them seen only once. Sequencing was performed on CD4+ or CD8+ T cells sorted from blood, taken in a trial of the OX40 agonist ivuxolimab. The receptors come from an adult with an advanced solid tumor such as melanoma, head and neck, liver or kidney cancer. The conserved cysteine and the conserved F or W are not part of the CDR3 here.

V gene: TRBV4-1
J gene: TRBJ2-4
CDR3 protein: ASSQLTPSAGGAKNIQY

V gene: TRBV7-9
J gene: TRBJ2-7
CDR3 protein: ASSSTSGSVGEQY

V gene: TRBV4-3
J gene: TRBJ2-7
CDR3 protein: ASSQDLQGEYEQY

V gene: TRBV5-6
J gene: TRBJ2-5
CDR3 protein: ASSLRRATRGTQY

V gene: TRBV19
J gene: TRBJ2-1
CDR3 protein: ATLAGREQF

V gene: TRBV6-5
J gene: TRBJ2-7
CDR3 protein: ATQFGRDEQY

V gene: TRBV28
J gene: TRBJ2-1
CDR3 protein: ASSFGRGGNNEQF

V gene: TRBV6-5
J gene: TRBJ2-7
CDR3 protein: ASSYSAGRGYEQY

V gene: TRBV6-5
J gene: TRBJ1-1
CDR3 protein: ASSYPSGLNTEAF

V gene: TRBV10-3
J gene: TRBJ2-6
CDR3 protein: AISEVGTGVSGANVLT

V gene: TRBV27
J gene: TRBJ1-2
CDR3 protein: ASSPGYGYT

V gene: TRBV7-9
J gene: TRBJ2-7
CDR3 protein: ASSGDRHYEQY

V gene: TRBV29-1
J gene: TRBJ2-7
CDR3 protein: SVCEQGVDEQY

V gene: TRBV13
J gene: TRBJ2-1
CDR3 protein: ASSSLARSNEQF

V gene: TRBV15
J gene: TRBJ1-2
CDR3 protein: ATSSSDSSYGYT

V gene: TRBV2
J gene: TRBJ2-1
CDR3 protein: ASRASGGRGEQF

V gene: TRBV4-3
J gene: TRBJ2-2
CDR3 protein: ASSRDGGANTGELF

V gene: TRBV30
J gene: TRBJ2-7
CDR3 protein: AWSLTLSYEQY

V gene: TRBV7-9
J gene: TRBJ2-5
CDR3 protein: ASTKTGGGETQY

V gene: TRBV4-1
J gene: TRBJ2-6
CDR3 protein: ASSQVRSGVGANVLT

V gene: TRBV25-1
J gene: TRBJ1-1
CDR3 protein: ASSESGTGDTEAF

V gene: TRBV11-3
J gene: TRBJ2-4
CDR3 protein: ASSLRGGTTLAKNIQY

V gene: TRBV4-1
J gene: TRBJ1-5
CDR3 protein: ASSYASGIQPQH

V gene: TRBV5-6
J gene: TRBJ1-5
CDR3 protein: ASSLGDQPQH

V gene: TRBV9
J gene: TRBJ2-2
CDR3 protein: ASSTPSGGALNTGELF

V gene: TRBV19
J gene: TRBJ2-7
CDR3 protein: ASSIGTGGSYEQY

V gene: TRBV6-5
J gene: TRBJ1-5
CDR3 protein: ASALLGQGDQPQH

V gene: TRBV5-1
J gene: TRBJ1-3
CDR3 protein: ASSYGNTIY

V gene: TRBV30
J gene: TRBJ2-3
CDR3 protein: AWSETDTQY

V gene: TRBV2
J gene: TRBJ1-2
CDR3 protein: AQQGGPNYGYT

V gene: TRBV4-2
J gene: TRBJ2-7
CDR3 protein: ASSQQGSGGASYEQY

V gene: TRBV2
J gene: TRBJ1-6
CDR3 protein: AREGPNSPLH

V gene: TRBV4-1
J gene: TRBJ2-2
CDR3 protein: ASSQDNTGELF

V gene: TRBV14
J gene: TRBJ2-7
CDR3 protein: ASSPDRGYEQY

V gene: TRBV5-5
J gene: TRBJ2-7
CDR3 protein: ATRVAGVADEQY

V gene: TRBV6-5
J gene: TRBJ2-7
CDR3 protein: ASSPTTTYEQY

V gene: TRBV7-8
J gene: TRBJ2-5
CDR3 protein: ASSLIYQETQY

V gene: TRBV7-9
J gene: TRBJ1-1
CDR3 protein: ASLDGNTEAF

V gene: TRBV7-9
J gene: TRBJ2-7
CDR3 protein: ASSPRGDPYEQY

V gene: TRBV27
J gene: TRBJ1-1
CDR3 protein: ASSVAAVGTEAF

V gene: TRBV13
J gene: TRBJ2-5
CDR3 protein: ASSLLQETQY

V gene: TRBV27
J gene: TRBJ2-3
CDR3 protein: ASTPVLGDTQY

V gene: TRBV19
J gene: TRBJ1-5
CDR3 protein: ASTSLPGQGDQPQH

V gene: TRBV29-1
J gene: TRBJ2-7
CDR3 protein: SVEATEGYEQY

V gene: TRBV2
J gene: TRBJ2-5
CDR3 protein: ARTGTTGETQY

V gene: TRBV2
J gene: TRBJ2-7
CDR3 protein: ATDSRGESYEQY

V gene: TRBV7-9
J gene: TRBJ1-2
CDR3 protein: ASNLDRANGYT

V gene: TRBV20-1
J gene: TRBJ2-7
CDR3 protein: SASPDYEQY

V gene: TRBV6-5
J gene: TRBJ2-1
CDR3 protein: ASSYSGTGVVNEQF

V gene: TRBV27
J gene: TRBJ2-2
CDR3 protein: ASSLEGTGELF